Following are 32 T cell receptor beta chains from one sample sequenced in a study of cytomegalovirus exposure and HLA in healthy donors (TCRdb year 2017). The receptor library was made with the immunoSEQ multiplex PCR assay. For the multiplex PCR, a mixture combining 60 forward primers for TCR Vbeta segments and 13 reverse primers for TCR Jbeta segments was used. TCRdb carries this immuneACCESS record with in-frame sequences only. Its versions omit some clonotypes, under half of them owing to an unresolved V gene in the studies checked, with the rest unexplained. This sample comprises around 120,000 clones, around 83% of them detected only once. The ten largest make up less than 3.5% of the sample. What was sequenced was PBMCs. The receptors come from a man in his fifties in good health and CMV-seronegative.

The V gene is TRBV29-1, the J gene TRBJ2-1; 9 bases line up with TRBD1. The CDR3 runs to 13 residues. Germline CDR1 and CDR2: SQVTM and ANQGSEA. Losses at the gene ends were 7 bases for V and 5 bases for J; bases not matched to a gene: 6. For the CDR3, the DNA is TGCAGCGCGAGGGGACAGGGTAACAATGAGCAGTTCTTC. Protein: CSARGQGNNEQFF.

This rearrangement joins TRBV30 to TRBJ2-5; the match to TRBD2 covers 7 bases. The assigned J gene may be wrong: the sequence end matches TRBJ2-7 better. Germline CDR1 is GTSNPN and CDR2 is SVGIG (reference sequence). The CDR3 spans 16 residues. The CDR3 sequence: CAWSPLWGRGSYEQYF. CDR3 DNA: TGTGCCTGGAGCCCCCTTTGGGGGAGGGGCTCCTACGAGCAGTACTTC.

The rearrangement uses TRBV5-1 and TRBJ2-3; 11 positions agree with TRBD2. Germline V lookup: CDR1 SGHRS, CDR2 YFSETQ. V dropped 4 bases and J dropped 6; count of bases not matched to a gene: 7. The CDR3 spans 15 residues. The CDR3 spells CASSVISGGVDTQYF. The DNA for the CDR3 is TGCGCCAGCAGCGTAATTAGCGGGGGGGTGGATACGCAGTATTTT. Supplemented by reference TRBV5-1 and TRBJ2-3, the full variable domain reads KAGVTQTPRYLIKTRGQQVTLSCSPISGHRSVSWYQQTPGQGLQFLFEYFSETQRNKGNFPGRFSGRQFSNSRSEMNVSTLELGDSALYLCASSVISGGVDTQYFGPGTRLTVL.

V is TRBV19 and J is TRBJ1-1, with 7 nucleotides matching TRBD1. The CDR3 totals 15 residues. V shed 1 base and J 2 bases; nucleotides not matched to a gene: 4. Looked up from germline, CDR1 is LNHDA and CDR2 is SQIVND (reference sequence). CDR3 DNA sequence: TGTGCCAGTAGTATAGGCCCAGGGGGAAACACTGAAGCTTTCTTT. Translation: CASSIGPGGNTEAFF.

The chain carries TRBV13 and TRBJ1-1, with D perhaps matching TRBD1 (5 bases). Germline V CDR1 and CDR2: PRHDT, FYEKMQ (reference sequence). This CDR3 is 16 amino acids long. Trimming shortened V by 7 bases and J by 0 bases, and 18 bases separated the two germline ends. CDR3 sequence: CASIPLQGIVNTEAFF. The CDR3 nucleotides read TGTGCCAGCATCCCCCTTCAGGGAATTGTGAACACTGAAGCTTTCTTT.

The chain employs TRBV7-8 and TRBJ1-6; no clear D. The CDR3 is made up of 15 amino acids. In germline, CDR1 is SGHVS, CDR2 FQNEAQ. Trimming shortened V by 5 bases and J by 0 bases, and 8 bases separated the two germline ends. DNA for the CDR3: TGTGCCAGCAGCCGGGAGAGCTCCTATAATTCACCCCTCCACTTT. Its protein product is CASSRESSYNSPLHF.

The chain carries TRBV9 and TRBJ2-7; D ambiguous. In germline, CDR1 is SGDLS, CDR2 YYNGEE. This CDR3 has 15 amino acids. The ends were cut back, 4 bases at V and 0 bases at J, with 14 bases in the middle. As DNA, the CDR3 is TGTGCCAGCAGCCCGGCCCCAGGTAACTCCTACGAGCAGTACTTC. Translation gives CASSPAPGNSYEQYF.

The V gene is TRBV4-3, the J gene TRBJ1-2, with TRBD1 matching 7 bases. CDR3 length: 15 amino acids. Trimming took 5 bases from V and 3 from J; bases not matched to a gene: 9. Germline values: CDR1 LGHNA, CDR2 YSLEER. CDR3 coding DNA: TGCGCCAGCAGCGGTCGACAGGGTCGAGACTATGGCTACACCTTC. Translating it yields CASSGRQGRDYGYTF.

The genes are TRBV27 and TRBJ2-7; a weak D match, TRBD1 (5 bases). Per the germline V gene, CDR1 is MNHEY and CDR2 is SMNVEV (reference sequence). The CDR3 covers 13 residues. The V end lost 10 bases, the J end lost 2 bases, and 15 bases lay between the germline ends. The CDR3 sequence: CATRAGLAYEQYF. In nucleotides, the CDR3 is TGTGCCACCAGGGCAGGGCTGGCCTACGAGCAGTACTTC.

V and J are TRBV6-1 and TRBJ2-7; 7 bases map to TRBD1. The germline V gene has CDR1 MNHNS and CDR2 SASEGT. The junction had 4 bases not matched to a gene; V was cut back by 5 bases and J by 3 bases. This CDR3 has 13 amino acids. The CDR3 nucleotides are TGTGCCAGCAGTCCTGGACAGGACTACGAGCAGTACTTC. Translating gives CASSPGQDYEQYF.

The V and J genes are TRBV7-2 and TRBJ1-5; D call uncertain. The CDR3 sequence is 12 residues long. V was shortened by 5 bases and J by 3 bases, with 5 bases between the two germline ends. The germline gives CDR1 SGHTA, CDR2 FQGNSA. CDR3 region: CASSQFNQPQHF. DNA of the CDR3: TGTGCCAGCAGCCAATTCAATCAGCCCCAGCATTTT.

The rearrangement joins TRBV28 to TRBJ1-1, with D possibly matching TRBD1 (6 bases). The length of the CDR3 is 16 residues. Trimming removed 6 bases at V and 1 base at J, with 18 bases between. Germline CDR1 is MDHEN and CDR2 is SYDVKM. CDR3 DNA sequence: TGTGCCAGCAGCCCCGGCGGGCGAGGGGGGAACACTGAAGCTTTCTTT. Protein sequence: CASSPGGRGGNTEAFF.

This clone turned up a few times. The chain is built from TRBV7-2 and TRBJ1-2; D not resolved. The germline V gene encodes CDR1 SGHTA and CDR2 FQGNSA. Trimming took off 6 bases at V and 0 bases at J, with 8 bases between the two ends. This CDR3 comprises 13 residues. CDR3 bases: TGTGCCAGCAGTCGAGATCCTAACTATGGCTACACCTTC. Protein: CASSRDPNYGYTF. The full variable domain, rest sourced from reference TRBV7-2 and TRBJ1-2, is GAGVSQSPSNKVTEKGKDVELRCDPISGHTALYWYRQSLGQGLEFLIYFQGNSAPDKSGLPSDRFSAERTGGSVSTLTIQRTQQEDSAVYLCASSRDPNYGYTFGSGTRLTVV.

The J gene is TRBJ2-7, the V gene TRBV11-1; maybe TRBD2 (5 bases). V was pared by 1 base and J by 6 bases, with 7 bases between. Germline CDR1 is SGHAT and CDR2 is FQDESV (reference sequence). The CDR3 consists of 12 residues. The CDR3 protein is CASSLGGSEQYF. CDR3 bases: TGTGCCAGCAGCTTAGGAGGGAGCGAGCAGTACTTC.

V and J are TRBV4-2 and TRBJ2-7; 9 bases fit TRBD2. The germline gives CDR1 LGHNA, CDR2 YNFKEQ. V lost 1 base to trimming and J lost 3 bases; unmatched junction nucleotides: 10. This CDR3 region has 17 residues. The CDR3: CASSQVDSGGKSYEQYF. In nucleotides, the CDR3 is TGTGCCAGCAGCCAAGTAGATAGCGGGGGAAAAAGCTACGAGCAGTACTTC.

This chain connects TRBV30 to TRBJ2-3, with D possibly matching TRBD1 (5 bases). V was shortened by 2 bases and J by 10 bases, with 10 bases between the two germline ends. CDR1 and CDR2 from the germline V gene are GTSNPN and SVGIG (reference sequence). There are 11 residues in the CDR3. The CDR3 protein is CAWSTSRAQYF. As DNA, the CDR3 is TGTGCCTGGAGTACTTCCAGGGCGCAGTATTTT.

This chain uses TRBV10-3 with TRBJ1-1; a weak D match, TRBD1 (5 bases). CDR1 ENHRY and CDR2 SYGVKD come from the germline V gene. CDR3 length equals 13 residues. V was clipped by 3 bases and J by 4 bases, with 9 bases between them. This CDR3 reads CAISEGVVTEAFF. The CDR3 DNA reads TGTGCCATCAGTGAAGGGGTTGTCACTGAAGCTTTCTTT.

This clone was seen just once. V is TRBV2 and J is TRBJ1-1, with D possibly TRBD1 on 5 matching bases. The ends were cut back, 6 bases at V and 1 base at J, with 12 bases in the middle. Germline V gives CDR1 SNHLY, CDR2 FYNNEI. This CDR3 comprises 14 residues. The DNA for the CDR3 is TGTGCCAGCAGACGACAGTACACGAACACTGAAGCTTTCTTT. Translation: CASRRQYTNTEAFF.

This clone came up once. V usage is TRBV29-1 and J usage is TRBJ2-1, with D possibly being TRBD2 (5 bases). Germline V CDR1 and CDR2: SQVTM, ANQGSEA. V lost 2 bases and J 12 bases, leaving 11 bases between the germline ends. This CDR3 has 11 amino acids. This chain's CDR3 is CSVEIAGGQFF. The CDR3 DNA sequence: TGCAGCGTTGAAATTGCGGGCGGGCAGTTCTTC.

The rearrangement links TRBV2 to TRBJ2-7, with a tentative D call TRBD1 (5 bases). Trimming removed 3 bases at V and 1 base at J, with 13 bases between. The CDR3 has 15 residues. CDR1 is SNHLY, CDR2 FYNNEI, per germline. CDR3: CASSDDRSYSYEQYF. In DNA form, the CDR3 reads TGTGCCAGCAGTGACGACAGATCCTATTCCTACGAGCAGTACTTC.

V is TRBV30 and J is TRBJ1-1; D is perhaps TRBD1 (5 bases). The germline CDR1 and CDR2 sequences are GTSNPN and SVGIG (reference sequence). The CDR3 runs 15 residues. The V end lost 1 base, the J end lost 3 bases, and 15 bases lay between the germline ends. The CDR3 region is CAWSGRRGSDTEAFF. CDR3 nucleotide sequence: TGTGCCTGGAGTGGTAGAAGGGGTAGTGACACTGAAGCTTTCTTT. The full variable domain, with the rest looked up from reference TRBV30 and TRBJ1-1, is SQTIHQWPATLVQPVGSPLSLECTVEGTSNPNLYWYRQAAGRGLQLLFYSVGIGQISSEVPQNLSASRPQDRQFILSSKKLLLSDSGFYLCAWSGRRGSDTEAFFGQGTRLTVV.

J is TRBJ2-5 and V is TRBV10-2; D is ambiguous. TRBJ2-7 matches the DNA end more closely, so the J call is doubtful. CDR1 and CDR2 from the germline V gene are WSHSY and SAAADI. CDR3 length equals 13 residues. CDR3 sequence (DNA): TGCGCCAGCAGTGAAAACCCCCCCTACGAGCAGTACTTC. This codes for CASSENPPYEQYF.

The genes are TRBV29-1 and TRBJ2-1, with 8 bases identical to TRBD2. The ends lost 6 bases at V and 2 bases at J; junction bases unmatched: 3. Germline CDR1 reads SQVTM; CDR2 reads ANQGSEA. This CDR3 comprises 13 residues. The CDR3 spells CSVGGGTYNEQFF. The CDR3 nucleotides read TGCAGCGTCGGGGGGGGCACCTACAATGAGCAGTTCTTC.

The gene calls are TRBV4-1 and TRBJ2-1; a possible D gene is TRBD2 (6 bases). Deletions cut 3 bases from V and 7 bases from J, with 16 bases between. Germline loops: CDR1 MGHRA, CDR2 YSYEKL. CDR3 length: 15 amino acids. The CDR3 is CASSQMGLPGNEQFF. The CDR3 bases are TGCGCCAGCAGCCAGATGGGACTGCCAGGAAATGAGCAGTTCTTC.

The CDR3 sequence: CASSLNGQLGYTF. Written as DNA, the CDR3 is TGTGCCAGCAGCTTAAACGGACAGCTTGGCTACACCTTC. The J gene is TRBJ1-2, the V gene TRBV7-3; D is perhaps TRBD1 (6 bases). Trimming pared 1 base from V and 7 bases from J, leaving 10 bases between. CDR1 is SGHTA, CDR2 FQGTGA, per germline. CDR3 size: 13 residues.

The genes are TRBV5-4 and TRBJ1-4; D might be TRBD1 (6 bases). CDR3 length: 16 amino acids. CDR1 is SGHNT, CDR2 YYREEE, per germline (reference sequence). The ends were cut back, 0 bases at V and 4 bases at J, with 13 bases in the middle. The CDR3 spells CASSLGQGLGNEKLFF. As DNA, the CDR3 is TGTGCCAGCAGCTTGGGCCAGGGGCTGGGTAATGAAAAACTGTTTTTT.

This clone turned up a few times. DNA for the CDR3: TGTGCCAGCAGACGGACAGGGAGGCCCACTGAAGCTTTCTTT. Translating it yields CASRRTGRPTEAFF. The chain is built from TRBV2 and TRBJ1-1; 8 nucleotides match TRBD1. The germline gives CDR1 SNHLY, CDR2 FYNNEI. The trim removed 6 bases at V and 4 bases at J, leaving 7 bases unmatched. The CDR3 totals 14 residues.

J is TRBJ2-5 and V is TRBV11-2; D may be TRBD2 (6 bases). This CDR3 comprises 12 residues. Germline-derived CDR1 and CDR2 are SGHAT and FQNNGV. Trimming shortened V by 6 bases and J by 5 bases, and 10 bases separated the two germline ends. The CDR3 coding sequence is TGTGCCAGCAGTTTAAGCGGGGAGACCCAGTACTTC. Protein product: CASSLSGETQYF.

This chain uses TRBV27 with TRBJ2-1; 8 positions agree with TRBD2. V gave up 8 bases and J gave up 10 bases; unmatched junction bases: 13. Germline values: CDR1 MNHEY, CDR2 SMNVEV (reference sequence). The CDR3 has 14 residues. CDR3 sequence: CASSERGPGYEQFF. The DNA of the CDR3 is TGTGCCAGCTCTGAGCGGGGGCCCGGATACGAGCAGTTCTTC.

The chain is built from TRBV9 and TRBJ2-2; 10 nucleotides align to TRBD2. CDR1 and CDR2 from the germline V gene are SGDLS and YYNGEE. The junction had 4 bases not matched to a gene; V was cut back by 2 bases and J by 6 bases. The CDR3 has 15 residues. The CDR3 nucleotides read TGTGCCAGCAGCGTTACAGCGGGGGGGGCCGGGGAGCTGTTTTTT. It codes for CASSVTAGGAGELFF.

The chain couples TRBV7-8 to TRBJ1-1; 11 bases align to TRBD1. Germline V CDR1 and CDR2: SGHVS, FQNEAQ. Trimming took 5 bases from V and 3 from J; bases not matched to a gene: 11. This CDR3 has 17 amino acids. The CDR3 region is CASSGRTGGRKDTEAFF. The CDR3 DNA reads TGTGCCAGCAGCGGTAGGACAGGGGGCAGAAAGGACACTGAAGCTTTCTTT.

The gene calls are TRBV7-6 and TRBJ2-1; 8 bases agree with TRBD2. The germline V gene has CDR1 SGHVS and CDR2 FNYEAQ. The CDR3 length is 15 residues. Trimming removed 3 bases from V and 6 bases from J; junction bases left unmatched: 7. The CDR3 loop is CASSLLSGGPNEQFF. The DNA for the CDR3 is TGTGCCAGCAGCTTGCTATCGGGGGGGCCCAATGAGCAGTTCTTC.